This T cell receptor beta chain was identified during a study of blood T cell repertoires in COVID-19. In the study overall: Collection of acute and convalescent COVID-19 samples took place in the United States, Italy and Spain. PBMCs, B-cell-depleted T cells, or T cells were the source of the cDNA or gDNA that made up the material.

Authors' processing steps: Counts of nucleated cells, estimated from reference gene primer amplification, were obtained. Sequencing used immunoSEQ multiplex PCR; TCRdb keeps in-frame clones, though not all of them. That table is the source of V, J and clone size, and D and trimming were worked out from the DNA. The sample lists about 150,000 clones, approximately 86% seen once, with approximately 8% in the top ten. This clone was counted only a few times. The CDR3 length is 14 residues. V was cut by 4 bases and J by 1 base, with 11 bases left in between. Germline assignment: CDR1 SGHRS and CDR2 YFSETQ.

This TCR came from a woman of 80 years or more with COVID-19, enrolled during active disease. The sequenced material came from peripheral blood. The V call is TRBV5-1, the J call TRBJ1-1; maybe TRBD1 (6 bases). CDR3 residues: CASSETTGNTEAFF. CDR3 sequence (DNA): TGCGCCAGCAGCGAGACGACAGGGAACACTGAAGCTTTCTTT.